This T cell receptor beta chain was profiled in a study of CD8 T cells in ankylosing spondylitis. Notes on the study in general: Seemingly characteristic of ankylosing spondylitis blood was a TCR beta motif consisting of under ten highly homologous variants.

Using quantitative 5'-RACE with molecular barcodes, the authors made TCR beta libraries. TCRdb passed the 5' RACE reads through MiXCR, listing each CDR3 protein once. The sample has around 210,000 distinct CDR3 sequences, roughly 8% seen once. In its sample, this clonotype was seen many times. Antigen: not known. The CDR3 has 11 residues. Germline CDR1 reads SQVTM; CDR2 reads ANQGSEA. Trimming cost V 7 bases and J 8 bases, with 12 bases left between them. V and J are TRBV29-1 and TRBJ2-1; no firm D call. This receptor was obtained from a female donor with ankylosing spondylitis or in good health (not recorded which). Sequenced material: blood, either unsorted or a sorted T cell fraction (not recorded which). In DNA, the CDR3 is TGCAGCGGAGGTGAGGTCGATGAGCAGTTCTTC. Protein sequence: CSGGEVDEQFF.